The next 29 T cell receptor beta chains were all read from a single sample in a study of T cell clonotyping in hematopoietic cell transplantation. The protocol was immunoSEQ multiplex PCR, while the TCRdb copy is restricted to in-frame clones and leaves out a portion. The repertoire holds under 25,000 clones, roughly 80% seen once, with less than 20% in the top ten. Documented time point: recipient sample about 28 days before transplant, after cytoreduction. Sample: peripheral blood mononuclear cells, taken before stem cell transplant. The source is a man aged 60 to 75 with acute myeloid leukemia. Some clones in this sample may be carry-over from other donors' samples.

The J gene is TRBJ1-5, the V gene TRBV5-1; a weak D match, TRBD1 (5 bases). The V gene's germline CDR1 is SGHRS and CDR2 YFSETQ. The CDR3 covers 15 residues. V was shortened by 0 bases and J by 1 base, with 8 bases between the two germline ends. The CDR3 spells CASSLGGRSNQPQHF. In DNA form, the CDR3 reads TGCGCCAGCAGCTTGGGGGGGAGAAGCAATCAGCCCCAGCATTTT.

The V and J genes are TRBV27 and TRBJ1-1, with D maybe TRBD1 (5 bases). The germline CDR1 and CDR2 sequences are MNHEY and SMNVEV (reference sequence). This CDR3 comprises 14 residues. V was shortened by 9 bases and J by 5 bases, with 19 bases between the two germline ends. CDR3 DNA sequence: TGTGCCAGTCAGGAGTGGGGACGAGAAACTGAAGCTTTCTTT. This translates into CASQEWGRETEAFF.

The V gene is TRBV29-1, the J gene TRBJ1-2; no firm D call. The V end lost 3 bases, the J end lost 11 bases, and 10 bases lay between the germline ends. This CDR3 is 10 amino acids long. Germline CDR1 reads SQVTM; CDR2 reads ANQGSEA. In nucleotides, the CDR3 is TGCAGCGTTGAGGGCCATAGTTACACCTTC. It yields the protein CSVEGHSYTF.

The chain has TRBV19 and TRBJ2-7; 9 nucleotides agree with TRBD1. Germline V gene data show CDR1 as LNHDA and CDR2 as SQIVND (reference sequence). After removal of 1 base from V and 4 bases from J, the junction contained 5 bases not matched to a gene. The CDR3 is 15 amino acids. The CDR3 protein is CASSIVTGGLYEQYF. Here the CDR3 DNA reads TGTGCCAGTAGTATAGTAACAGGGGGCTTGTACGAGCAGTACTTC.

The chain is built from TRBV4-3 and TRBJ2-3; the D gene could be TRBD1 or TRBD2 (5 bases each). The germline CDR1 and CDR2 sequences are LGHNA and YSLEER. Between the trimmed V and J ends, which lost 6 bases and 1 base, there was a span of 14 bases. The CDR3 has 15 amino acids. CDR3 bases: TGCGCCAGCAGTGAGGGGCAAACTGGCACAGATACGCAGTATTTT. Residues: CASSEGQTGTDTQYF.

This chain uses TRBV28 with TRBJ1-4; D may be TRBD1 (5 bases). This CDR3 contains 17 residues. Per the germline V gene, CDR1 is MDHEN and CDR2 is SYDVKM. V was clipped by 4 bases and J by 4 bases, with 19 bases between them. CDR3 residues: CASSSPATGSLNEKLFF. DNA of the CDR3: TGTGCCAGCAGTTCCCCAGCAACAGGCAGCCTTAATGAAAAACTGTTTTTT.

The chain couples TRBV30 to TRBJ2-1, with D uncertain. The V end was cut by 2 bases, the J end by 5 bases, with 7 bases between. CDR3 length: 12 amino acids. The V gene's germline CDR1 is GTSNPN and CDR2 SVGIG (reference sequence). The CDR3 DNA reads as TGTGCCTGGAGTCTTACGGACAATGAGCAGTTCTTC. Amino acids: CAWSLTDNEQFF.

The chain is built from TRBV6-1 and TRBJ1-2; 8 bases map to TRBD1. The CDR3 sequence is 14 residues long. Germline-derived CDR1 and CDR2 are MNHNS and SASEGT. V trimming: 5 bases; J trimming: 10 bases; junction bases outside the gene matches: 12. The CDR3 DNA reads TGTGCCAGCAGTAGAACTGGACAGGGAGAGTACTACACCTTC. Translated, it gives CASSRTGQGEYYTF.

The genes are TRBV19 and TRBJ2-7; either TRBD1 or TRBD2 may supply D (5 bases each). Germline CDR1 is LNHDA and CDR2 is SQIVND (reference sequence). The V end lost 6 bases, the J end lost 2 bases, and 23 bases lay between the germline ends. CDR3 size: 17 residues. The CDR3 coding sequence is TGTGCCAGTAGCCCACCGAGACGGGGCGTTGTTGCCTACGAGCAGTACTTC. It encodes CASSPPRRGVVAYEQYF.

V usage is TRBV2 and J usage is TRBJ1-3; 7 bases agree with TRBD1. The CDR3 covers 15 residues. Germline V gene sequence: CDR1 SNHLY, CDR2 FYNNEI. The ends lost 6 bases at V and 0 bases at J; junction bases unmatched: 5. CDR3 bases: TGTGCCAGCAGGGTCGGGACAGACTCTGGAAACACCATATATTTT. Amino acids: CASRVGTDSGNTIYF. Looking up the rest from reference TRBV2 and TRBJ1-3 gives the full variable domain: EPEVTQTPSHQVTQMGQEVILRCVPISNHLYFYWYRQILGQKVEFLVSFYNNEISEKSEIFDDQFSVERPDGSNFTLKIRSTKLEDSAMYFCASRVGTDSGNTIYFGEGSWLTVV.

This clone was observed a handful of times. The chain uses TRBV10-1 and TRBJ1-2; a weak D match, TRBD1 (5 bases). Trimming took off 3 bases at V and 7 bases at J, with 12 bases between the two ends. The length of the CDR3 is 13 residues. Germline CDR1 reads WNHNN; CDR2 reads SYGVQD (reference sequence). CDR3 sequence (DNA): TGCGCCAGCAGTGAATCGGTAGGGGCTGGCTACACCTTC. Protein sequence: CASSESVGAGYTF.

V usage is TRBV27 and J usage is TRBJ2-3; 8 bases align to TRBD2. The length of the CDR3 is 16 residues. Germline V CDR1 and CDR2: MNHEY, SMNVEV (reference sequence). V shed 4 bases, J shed 6 bases, and the junction held 12 bases outside the gene matches. DNA of the CDR3: TGTGCCAGCAGTTCGGGACTCCCGGGAGGGAGGGATACGCAGTATTTT. Protein: CASSSGLPGGRDTQYF.

This clone was picked up a small number of times. The CDR3 reads CASSSPSVANYGYTF. The CDR3 DNA follows: TGTGCCAGCAGTTCCCCGTCAGTTGCGAACTATGGCTACACCTTC. The V call is TRBV27, the J call TRBJ1-2; D is undetermined. This CDR3 region has 15 residues. Germline-derived CDR1 and CDR2 are MNHEY and SMNVEV (reference sequence). V lost 4 bases to trimming and J lost 2 bases, with 14 bases between them.

The gene calls are TRBV5-1 and TRBJ2-5, with D perhaps matching TRBD1 (6 bases). V was trimmed by 4 bases and J by 1 base, leaving 11 bases between them. CDR1 and CDR2 from the germline V gene are SGHRS and YFSETQ. The CDR3 contains 14 residues. DNA of the CDR3: TGCGCCAGCAGCATTACAGGGTCCCAAGAGACCCAGTACTTC. Its protein is CASSITGSQETQYF.

The V call is TRBV19, the J call TRBJ2-1, with D perhaps TRBD1 or TRBD2 (6 bases each). V lost 2 bases and J lost 8, with 10 bases in between. This CDR3 is 13 amino acids long. Germline assignment: CDR1 LNHDA and CDR2 SQIVND (reference sequence). CDR3 residues: CASSIIGGHEQFF. As DNA, the CDR3 is TGTGCCAGTAGTATAATCGGGGGCCATGAGCAGTTCTTC. Complete variable domain (other parts from reference TRBV19 and TRBJ2-1): DGGITQSPKYLFRKEGQNVTLSCEQNLNHDAMYWYRQDPGQGLRLIYYSQIVNDFQKGDIAEGYSVSREKKESFPLTVTSAQKNPTAFYLCASSIIGGHEQFFGPGTRLTVL.

Within the sample, this clone is large. The chain is built from TRBV9 and TRBJ1-6, with TRBD1 as a possible D gene (6 bases). Trimming pared 4 bases from V and 7 bases from J, leaving 12 bases between. CDR1 and CDR2 from the germline V gene are SGDLS and YYNGEE. CDR3 size: 14 residues. The CDR3 coding sequence is TGTGCCAGCAGCAAAGGGGGGGGCAATTCACCCCTCCACTTT. Its translation is CASSKGGGNSPLHF.

The chain combines TRBV19 with TRBJ1-3; no definite D call. Germline loops: CDR1 LNHDA, CDR2 SQIVND (reference sequence). The CDR3 sequence is 14 residues long. V gave up 9 bases and J gave up 0 bases, with 12 bases separating them. The CDR3 sequence is CASKEGSSGNTIYF. The CDR3 DNA reads TGTGCCAGCAAGGAAGGGAGCTCTGGAAACACCATATATTTT.

This clone was seen a few times. V and J are TRBV7-8 and TRBJ1-4; D is undetermined. From germline, CDR1 is SGHVS and CDR2 FQNEAQ. The CDR3 spans 16 residues. Trimming removed 2 bases from V and 8 bases from J, with 18 bases in between. The CDR3 loop is CASSLRTAGFQEKLFF. The DNA for the CDR3 is TGTGCCAGCAGCTTAAGGACGGCGGGGTTTCAGGAAAAACTGTTTTTT.

The chain has TRBV4-2 and TRBJ1-2; D remains ambiguous. The CDR3 runs to 15 residues. Germline V gene sequence: CDR1 LGHNA, CDR2 YNFKEQ. Trimming stripped 3 bases from V and 0 bases from J, with 11 bases between. This CDR3 reads CASSHSGSSNYGYTF. DNA of the CDR3: TGTGCCAGCAGCCATTCGGGTTCCTCTAACTATGGCTACACCTTC.

The chain couples TRBV19 to TRBJ1-2; 7 bases align to TRBD1. Germline CDR1 and CDR2: LNHDA and SQIVND (reference sequence). The length of the CDR3 is 13 residues. Trimming took 5 bases from V and 9 from J; bases not matched to a gene: 9. CDR3 in DNA: TGTGCCAGTAGTGAAGGGACAGCTTTGAGCTACACCTTC. Its translation: CASSEGTALSYTF.

The rearrangement uses TRBV12-5 and TRBJ1-5; D gene ambiguous. This CDR3 is built from 13 residues. Germline V CDR1 and CDR2: LGHNT, FRNRAP. V was clipped by 3 bases and J by 4 bases, with 7 bases between them. The CDR3 loop is CASGLGRNQPQHF. The CDR3 region has the DNA TGTGCTAGTGGTTTAGGAAGAAATCAGCCCCAGCATTTT.

V usage is TRBV18 and J usage is TRBJ1-4, with TRBD1 identical over 8 bases. The CDR3 has 14 residues. V lost 3 bases to trimming and J lost 5 bases; unmatched junction nucleotides: 2. CDR1 and CDR2 from the germline V gene are KGHSH and LQKENI. The CDR3 nucleotides are TGTGCCAGCTCACCGGGACAGGAGAATGAAAAACTGTTTTTT. Its protein is CASSPGQENEKLFF.

As DNA, the CDR3 is TGCGCCAGCAGCCAAGGTACTTGGGGGCCGAACACTGAAGCTTTCTTT. It specifies CASSQGTWGPNTEAFF. The chain couples TRBV4-3 to TRBJ1-1; a weak D match, TRBD1 (6 bases). The CDR3 has 16 amino acids. Deletions cut 1 base from V and 1 base from J, with 13 bases between. In germline, CDR1 is LGHNA, CDR2 YSLEER.

The chain employs TRBV25-1 and TRBJ1-6, with 7 bases that match TRBD1. CDR1 and CDR2 (germline): MGHDK, SYGVNS. This CDR3 is 16 amino acids long. The V gene end was trimmed by 0 bases and the J gene end by 9 bases; junction bases not matched to a gene: 8. CDR3 region: CASSEYRGDYISPLHF. Here the CDR3 DNA reads TGTGCCAGCAGTGAATACAGGGGGGATTACATTTCACCCCTCCACTTT.

The chain recombines TRBV30 with TRBJ2-5, with D perhaps matching TRBD1 or TRBD2 (5 bases each). Trimming cost V 1 base and J 5 bases, with 11 bases left between them. The germline gives CDR1 GTSNPN, CDR2 SVGIG (reference sequence). There are 13 residues in the CDR3. CDR3 nucleotides: TGTGCCTGGAGTGCCGGGGCCTGGGAGACCCAGTACTTC. Its protein is CAWSAGAWETQYF.

This clone was observed a handful of times. The chain carries TRBV6-6 and TRBJ1-2, with 7 positions matching TRBD1. The CDR3 sequence is 14 residues long. Germline V gene data show CDR1 as MNHNY and CDR2 as SVGAGI (reference sequence). With V trimmed by 2 bases and J by 9 bases, 9 bases remained unmatched. CDR3 residues: CASSYEGQSMSYTF. CDR3 nucleotides: TGTGCCAGCAGTTACGAGGGACAGTCCATGAGCTACACCTTC.

The rearrangement uses TRBV7-2 and TRBJ2-2; D remains ambiguous. V lost 3 bases to trimming and J lost 6 bases, with 8 bases between them. The CDR3 is made up of 13 amino acids. The germline gives CDR1 SGHTA, CDR2 FQGNSA. The CDR3 bases are TGTGCCAGCAGCTTTGTCAGGTCCGGGGAGCTGTTTTTT. Amino acid sequence: CASSFVRSGELFF.

The chain joins TRBV5-8 to TRBJ2-1, with TRBD1 matching over 9 bases. CDR1 is SGHTS, CDR2 YDEGEE, per germline. The CDR3 runs 15 residues. V dropped 0 bases and J dropped 7; count of bases not matched to a gene: 5. The CDR3: CASSLGDRALNEQFF. The CDR3 DNA reads as TGTGCCAGCAGCTTGGGGGACAGGGCTTTAAATGAGCAGTTCTTC.

The J gene is TRBJ2-7, the V gene TRBV10-2, with D perhaps matching TRBD1 (5 bases). The CDR3 contains 17 residues. The V gene lost 4 bases and the J gene lost 1 base, with 20 bases spanning the gap. The germline CDR1 and CDR2 sequences are WSHSY and SAAADI. The CDR3 bases are TGCGCCAGCAGTGGCCTCGCCGAAAGGGGCCGGTCCTACGAGCAGTACTTC. Residues: CASSGLAERGRSYEQYF.